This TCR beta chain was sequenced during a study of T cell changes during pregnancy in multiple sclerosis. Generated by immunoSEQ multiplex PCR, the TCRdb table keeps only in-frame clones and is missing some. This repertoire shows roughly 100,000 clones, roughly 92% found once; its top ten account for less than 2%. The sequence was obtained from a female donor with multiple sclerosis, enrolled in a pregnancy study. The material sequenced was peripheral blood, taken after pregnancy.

The CDR3 region has the DNA TGTGCCAGCAGCGCCCTGCTCCGGACAGTGAATTCACCCCTCCACTTT. It translates to CASSALLRTVNSPLHF. This sequence joins TRBV7-6 and TRBJ1-6, with D perhaps TRBD1 (6 bases). The germline V and J ends were trimmed by 5 bases and 7 bases, with 18 bases remaining between them. Per the germline V gene, CDR1 is SGHVS and CDR2 is FNYEAQ. The CDR3 sequence is 16 residues long.